A selection of T cell receptor beta chains follows, all from one sample in a study of blood T cell repertoires in COVID-19. Produced via immunoSEQ multiplex PCR; TCRdb's table is partial and in-frame only. The table includes over 300,000 clones, about 82% detected once. Sequenced input: peripheral blood. These receptors all stem from a human donor in a cohort sampled during active COVID-19. The CDR3 runs from the conserved cysteine through the conserved F or W. Fields, in order: V gene, clone size, D gene, J gene, CDR3 DNA, CDR3 protein. A D gene is named only where the DNA matches it firmly. The size of a clone is reported for some rows only, either as once, few or many, or as a class for expanded clones.

TRBV5-6	-	-	TRBJ1-5	TGTGCCAGCAGCCACTTTCATAGCAATCAGCCCCAGCATTTT	CASSHFHSNQPQHF
TRBV6-6	-	TRBD1	TRBJ2-5	TGTGCCAGCAGTTACGTGACAGGGTACCAAGAGACCCAGTACTTC	CASSYVTGYQETQYF
TRBV3-1/TRBV3-2	-	-	TRBJ2-7	TGTGCCAGCAGCCGACAAGACAGTTACGAGCAGTACTTC	CASSRQDSYEQYF
TRBV27	-	TRBD2	TRBJ2-6	TGTGCCAGCAAAAACGCCCTAGCGGGAGTAGCAGGGGCCAACGTCCTGACTTTC	CASKNALAGVAGANVLTF
TRBV30	-	-	TRBJ2-7	TGTGCCTGGACCCAAGGGGGGGGCAAGCAGTACTTC	CAWTQGGGKQYF
TRBV2	few	TRBD1	TRBJ1-4	TGTGCCAGCATCCGACAGGGGCGGGAAAAACTGTTTTTT	CASIRQGREKLFF
TRBV25-1	-	-	TRBJ2-2	TGTGCCAGCAGGATCGGACAGCCCCCCGGGGAGCTGTTTTTT	CASRIGQPPGELFF
TRBV6-1	once	-	TRBJ1-1	TGTGCCAGCAGTGAGGTTTGGCAGTTCAAGACTGAAGCTTTCTTT	CASSEVWQFKTEAFF
TRBV6-5	-	TRBD2	TRBJ2-7	TGTGCCAGCAGTTACGAAGCGGGAACTACTACTAACGAGCAGTACTTC	CASSYEAGTTTNEQYF
TRBV9	-	TRBD2	TRBJ2-7	TGTGCCAGCAGCCCCGGGACTATGTCCTACGAGCAGTACTTC	CASSPGTMSYEQYF
TRBV7-3	once	TRBD1	TRBJ1-2	TGTGCCAGCAGCTCGGGACAGGGGGTTGGCTACACCTTC	CASSSGQGVGYTF
TRBV5-1	-	-	TRBJ2-7	TGCGCCAGCAGGGACAGTAGCTCCTACGAGCAGTACTTC	CASRDSSSYEQYF
TRBV3-1/TRBV3-2	-	-	TRBJ2-3	TGTGCCAGCAGCCAAGATTTGGCAGTTGCAGATACGCAGTATTTT	CASSQDLAVADTQYF
TRBV10-3	once	TRBD1	TRBJ1-2	TGTGCCATCAGGGGGGACAGGGGCGACTATGGCTACACCTTC	CAIRGDRGDYGYTF
TRBV2	-	-	TRBJ1-5	TGTGCCAGCAATACACAGGGAACCCGAACGAGGCAGCCCCAGCATTTT	CASNTQGTRTRQPQHF
TRBV2	-	TRBD1	TRBJ1-2	TGTGCCAGCAGCGGAAGACAGGGCGCGACTCTTGACTACACCTTC	CASSGRQGATLDYTF
TRBV10-2	-	-	TRBJ1-1	TGCGCCAGCAGTGAGTCGACACCCACTGAAGCTTTCTTT	CASSESTPTEAFF
TRBV9	-	TRBD2	TRBJ2-3	TGTGCCAGCAGCGTAGAATGGGGCGGGGGTCGCTCAGATACGCAGTATTTT	CASSVEWGGGRSDTQYF
TRBV2	-	TRBD2	TRBJ2-5	TGTGCCAGCAGCCACGTTACTAGCGGGGGTTTAAAAGAGACCCAGTACTTC	CASSHVTSGGLKETQYF
TRBV19	-	-	TRBJ1-5	TGTGCCAGTAACGGACAGTGGGGTCAGCCCCAGCATTTT	CASNGQWGQPQHF
TRBV27	-	TRBD2	TRBJ2-2	TGTGCCACCTCACGGACTAGCGGGGGGGTTAACACCGGGGAGCTGTTTTTT	CATSRTSGGVNTGELFF
TRBV9	-	TRBD1	TRBJ2-7	TGTGCCAGCAGCCCAGGACAGGGAAGGTACGAGCAGTACTTC	CASSPGQGRYEQYF
TRBV19	-	TRBD1	TRBJ2-2	TGTGCCAGTAGTGAACAGGGGGCACGAACCGGGGAGCTGTTTTTT	CASSEQGARTGELFF
TRBV10-3	-	-	TRBJ1-2	TGTGCCATCAGTGACCCTGCGGAGTTTTTTGGCTACACCTTC	CAISDPAEFFGYTF
TRBV3-1/TRBV3-2	-	TRBD2	TRBJ2-7	TGTGCCAGCAGCCAGGCACTAGCGAACGACGAGCAGTACTTC	CASSQALANDEQYF
TRBV2	-	TRBD2	TRBJ2-3	TGTGCCAGCAGTCGCATTTTGGGACTAGCGGGGACAGATACGCAGTATTTT	CASSRILGLAGTDTQYF
TRBV29-1	-	TRBD1	TRBJ1-3	TGCAGCGTTGAAGATAATAGACAGGGGAGAAACACCATATATTTT	CSVEDNRQGRNTIYF
TRBV10-3	-	-	TRBJ2-7	TGTGCCATCAAGAGACAGACTGATTCCTACGAGCAGTACTTC	CAIKRQTDSYEQYF
TRBV7-9	-	-	TRBJ1-2	TGTGCCAGCAGCTTAGGACAGAAGACTAACTATGGCTACACCTTC	CASSLGQKTNYGYTF
TRBV5-1	-	TRBD1	TRBJ2-5	TGCGCCAGCCGACGACAGGGACAAGAGACCCAGTACTTC	CASRRQGQETQYF
TRBV5-1	few	-	TRBJ1-1	TGCGCCAGCGGTGGACAAAACACTGAAGCTTTCTTT	CASGGQNTEAFF
TRBV5-1	-	TRBD1	TRBJ1-1	TGCGCCAGCAGCCTGGGACAGGGGTTCAAGGAAGCTTTCTTT	CASSLGQGFKEAFF
TRBV10-1	-	TRBD2	TRBJ2-7	TGCGCCAGCAGTGAAGCTCGGGGGGGCCCCTACGAGCAGTACTTC	CASSEARGGPYEQYF
TRBV30	-	TRBD2	TRBJ2-3	TGTGCCTGGAGTAGGACGCGGGGGGTTTTAGATACGCAGTATTTT	CAWSRTRGVLDTQYF
TRBV5-1	-	TRBD1	TRBJ2-7	TGCGCCAGCAGCGGCGGGACAGGGGCCTCCTACGAGCAGTACTTC	CASSGGTGASYEQYF
TRBV5-6	-	-	TRBJ1-2	TGTGCCAGCAGCTTGTCTATCAGTCGCCTAGGGAGCTATGGCTACACCTTC	CASSLSISRLGSYGYTF
TRBV7-9	-	-	TRBJ2-5	TGTGCCAGCAGCCCCTCGATGCGGGGTGTGGGAGAGACCCAGTACTTC	CASSPSMRGVGETQYF
TRBV7-2	-	TRBD1	TRBJ2-5	TGTGCCAGCAGCTTATGGGACAGGGAAGAGACCCAGTACTTC	CASSLWDREETQYF
TRBV3-1/TRBV3-2	-	-	TRBJ1-5	TGTGCCAGCAGCTGGGGGGAAGGACAGCCCCAGCATTTT	CASSWGEGQPQHF
TRBV30	-	TRBD1	TRBJ1-6	TGTGCCTGGTCATCGGGGACAGGGAATTCACCCCTCCACTTT	CAWSSGTGNSPLHF
TRBV6-5	-	-	TRBJ2-3	TGTGCCAGCAGGCTATTAGATACGCAGTATTTT	CASRLLDTQYF
TRBV2	-	TRBD1	TRBJ1-2	TGTGCCAGCCACGAGGGACAGGGGGCATTTGGCTACACCTTC	CASHEGQGAFGYTF
TRBV2	-	-	TRBJ2-2	TGTGCCAGCAGTACCGACTCCGGGGCCGGGGAGCTGTTTTTT	CASSTDSGAGELFF
TRBV27	-	-	TRBJ1-5	TGTGCCAGCAGTCCCGACAAGGCTGGTCAGCCCCAGCATTTT	CASSPDKAGQPQHF
TRBV7-9	-	-	TRBJ2-1	TGTGCCAGCAGCTTAGTAGGCAACGGGAATGAGCAGTTCTTC	CASSLVGNGNEQFF
TRBV7-3	-	-	TRBJ2-1	TGTGCCAGCAGCTCTCGCGCCGGGGGAGTGAACAATGAGCAGTTCTTC	CASSSRAGGVNNEQFF